The 9 T cell receptor beta chains reported below all come from one sample, sequenced in a study of identical twins (dated by TCRdb to 2016 to 2018). Library creation used 5' RACE. Sequenced on an Illumina HiSeq 2000. Clones were called with MiXCR by TCRdb after fastp trimmed the public reads at Q25, and only in-frame beta chains were retained. Every CDR3 protein is listed once, alongside the most common genes and DNA of its rows. The sample contains 260,000 or so distinct CDR3 sequences, roughly 7.5% of them found a single time. Clones ranked in the top ten supply approximately 5.4% of the sample. These sequences were also reported in another study, on yellow fever vaccine responses in identical twins.

The sample was CD8+ T cells sorted from blood. The receptors here all came from a woman between 18 and 29 years old in good health.

In its sample, this clonotype was seen many times. The chain couples TRBV10-3 to TRBJ2-7; weak D call: TRBD2 (6 bases). This CDR3 spans 16 amino acids. Trimming left V 2 bases short and J 0 bases short, with 14 bases between. Germline V CDR1 and CDR2: ENHRY, SYGVKD. The CDR3 bases are TGTGCCATCAGTGAGGGGGGGAAAAGGTTCTCCTACGAGCAGTACTTC. It encodes CAISEGGKRFSYEQYF.

This chain links TRBV10-2 with TRBJ2-1, with TRBD2 matching over 11 bases. This CDR3 has 18 amino acids. In germline, CDR1 is WSHSY, CDR2 SAAADI. V lost 3 bases to trimming and J lost 2 bases; unmatched junction nucleotides: 9. CDR3 loop: CASSETGTSGATYNEQFF. In DNA form, the CDR3 reads TGCGCCAGCAGTGAAACCGGGACTAGCGGTGCCACCTACAATGAGCAGTTCTTC.

This clonotype was counted between two and nine times. V is TRBV24-1 and J is TRBJ2-5; tentatively, D is TRBD2 (5 bases). Trimming shortened V by 4 bases and J by 1 base, and 12 bases separated the two germline ends. Germline V lookup: CDR1 KGHDR, CDR2 SFDVKD. CDR3 length: 15 amino acids. CDR3 coding DNA: TGTGCCACCAGTGACCCGACTACGATCCAAGAGACCCAGTACTTC. Its protein is CATSDPTTIQETQYF.

The V and J genes are TRBV4-1 and TRBJ2-3; 10 nucleotides agree with TRBD1. Germline trimming cut 7 bases from V and 2 bases from J; bases unmatched to any gene: 6. The length of the CDR3 is 15 residues. Germline V gene sequence: CDR1 MGHRA, CDR2 YSYEKL. The CDR3 bases are TGCGCCAGCAACTCAGACAGGGGGCCCACAGATACGCAGTATTTT. Amino acids: CASNSDRGPTDTQYF.

This clonotype was recorded a few times. The chain links TRBV10-1 to TRBJ1-4; D gene uncertain. V was shortened by 8 bases and J by 17 bases, with 15 bases between the two germline ends. Germline CDR1 is WNHNN and CDR2 is SYGVQD (reference sequence). The CDR3 spans 10 residues. The CDR3 bases are TGCGCCAGCGGTAACTCGATGGCTTTTTTT. This encodes CASGNSMAFF.

The chain links TRBV4-2 to TRBJ2-3; no definite D call. Trimming removed 0 bases at V and 0 bases at J, with 7 bases between. This CDR3 has 15 amino acids. Germline CDR1 reads LGHNA; CDR2 reads YNFKEQ. CDR3 DNA: TGTGCCAGCAGCCAAGAGATGCGTAGCACAGATACGCAGTATTTT. It codes for CASSQEMRSTDTQYF.

The gene calls are TRBV29-1 and TRBJ1-2; a possible D gene is TRBD1 (5 bases). This CDR3 spans 13 amino acids. The V gene's germline CDR1 is SQVTM and CDR2 ANQGSEA. V was trimmed by 0 bases and J by 7 bases, leaving 12 bases between them. The CDR3 DNA follows: TGCAGCGTTGAAGAACAAGGAGGGGTTGGCTACACCTTC. Its translation: CSVEEQGGVGYTF.

This clonotype was seen a handful of times. This chain uses TRBV6-2 or TRBV6-3 with TRBJ2-7; D is perhaps TRBD1 (5 bases). Germline V CDR1 and CDR2: MNHEY, SVGEGT. The ends were cut back, 3 bases at V and 1 base at J, with 7 bases in the middle. The CDR3 extends over 13 amino acids. CDR3 loop: CASSYSGSYEQYV. The DNA of the CDR3 is TGTGCCAGCAGTTATTCAGGGTCCTACGAGCAGTACGTC.

The chain is built from TRBV10-3 and TRBJ2-1, with 8 positions matching TRBD1. The CDR3 loop spans 11 amino acids. Per germline, CDR1 ENHRY and CDR2 SYGVKD. V lost 8 bases, J lost 9 bases, and 3 bases stayed unmatched. The CDR3 coding sequence is TGTGCCATCCAGGGGGCTGGTGAGCAGTTCTTC. Encoded protein: CAIQGAGEQFF.